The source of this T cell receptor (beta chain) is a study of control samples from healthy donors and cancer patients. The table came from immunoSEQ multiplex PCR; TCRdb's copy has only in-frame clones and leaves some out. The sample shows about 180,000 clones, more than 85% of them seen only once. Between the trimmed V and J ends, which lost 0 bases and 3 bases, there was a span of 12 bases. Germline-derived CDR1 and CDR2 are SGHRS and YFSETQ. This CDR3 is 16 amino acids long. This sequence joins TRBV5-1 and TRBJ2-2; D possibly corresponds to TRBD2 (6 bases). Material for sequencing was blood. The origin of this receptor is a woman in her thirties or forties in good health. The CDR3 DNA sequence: TGCGCCAGCAGCTTGGGGGACTCGCAACACACCGGGGAGCTGTTTTTT. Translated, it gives CASSLGDSQHTGELFF.